Each of the 10 T cell receptor beta chains below was sequenced from the same sample in a study of post-analysis software for immune sequencing data. Notes on the study in general: About five TRBV segments, including TRBV5-6, TRBV5-1 and TRBV20-1, were more frequent in patients than controls.

Unique molecular identifiers were built into the TCR beta cDNA libraries. TCRdb called the PCR reads again in MiXCR, with one record for every CDR3 protein. The repertoire holds some 700,000 distinct CDR3 sequences, with roughly three fifths as singletons. The antigens of these receptors remain unknown. The sample consisted of blood. The receptors stem from a girl aged 2-15 years with multiple sclerosis.

DNA for the CDR3: TGTGCCAGCAGCTTAGCACGGGGCTACACCTTC. This sequence encodes CASSLARGYTF. The rearrangement links TRBV7-2 to TRBJ1-2; D is undetermined. V was shortened by 0 bases and J by 8 bases, with 4 bases between the two germline ends. The germline V gene has CDR1 SGHTA and CDR2 FQGNSA. The CDR3 has 11 residues.

The chain employs TRBV6-5 and TRBJ1-2; 7 nucleotides line up with TRBD1. Germline V lookup: CDR1 MNHEY, CDR2 SVGAGI. The junction had 10 bases not matched to a gene; V was cut back by 5 bases and J by 4 bases. There are 15 residues in the CDR3. The CDR3 loop reads CASSLAGQEIYGYTF. The CDR3 nucleotides read TGTGCCAGCAGTCTGGCCGGACAGGAGATCTATGGCTACACCTTC.

On this clonotype itself: At one boundary the junction diverges from the germline segment, which might be a read error. The CDR3 here is CASSPGRADSYEQYF. The CDR3, as DNA: TGCGCTAGCAGCCCTGGGCGGGCCGACTCCTACGAGCAGTACTTC. The chain links TRBV5-1 to TRBJ2-7, with a weak D call TRBD2 (5 bases). CDR3 length: 15 residues. CDR1 is SGHRS and CDR2 is YFSETQ in the germline V gene.

This rearrangement joins TRBV27 to TRBJ2-1; D may be TRBD1 or TRBD2 (7 bases each). Trimming removed 2 bases at V and 9 bases at J, with 20 bases between. The CDR3 runs 16 residues. CDR1 and CDR2 (germline): MNHEY, SMNVEV (reference sequence). CDR3: CASSLRPGQRDSEQFF. The CDR3 DNA follows: TGTGCCAGCAGTTTACGGCCGGGGCAGCGGGACAGTGAGCAGTTCTTC.

The DNA for the CDR3 is TGCGCCAGCAGCTCCCCGGGGTTTCTGGGGCAAGAGACCCAGTACTTC. The encoded protein is CASSSPGFLGQETQYF. The chain joins TRBV5-1 to TRBJ2-5; D is perhaps TRBD2 (5 bases). Germline assignment: CDR1 SGHRS and CDR2 YFSETQ. V lost 3 bases and J 2 bases, leaving 17 bases between the germline ends. CDR3 length: 16 amino acids.

This clonotype was seen more than once but under ten times. The CDR3 spells CASSQEISNTEAFF. The CDR3 nucleotides are TGCGCCAGCAGCCAAGAGATCTCGAACACTGAAGCTTTCTTT. The chain employs TRBV4-3 and TRBJ1-1; no clear D. Germline CDR1 and CDR2: LGHNA and YSLEER. This CDR3 comprises 14 residues. Trimming took 0 bases from V and 1 from J, leaving 6 bases between them.

This clonotype showed up just once. This chain joins TRBV5-1 and TRBJ2-1; D is ambiguous. This CDR3 comprises 15 residues. V lost 0 bases and J 7 bases, leaving 14 bases between the germline ends. CDR1 is SGHRS and CDR2 is YFSETQ in the germline V gene. The CDR3 coding sequence is TGCGCCAGCAGCTTGGCCTTTCAAATGGTAAATGAGCAGTTCTTC. Translation: CASSLAFQMVNEQFF.

The chain carries TRBV6-1 and TRBJ2-5; the D gene is possibly TRBD2 (5 bases). The CDR3 has 15 amino acids. V was shortened by 1 base and J by 11 bases, with 20 bases between the two germline ends. Germline assignment: CDR1 MNHNS and CDR2 SASEGT. CDR3 nucleotides: TGTGCCAGCAGTGAAGGGAGGAGCTCCTACAATGAGCAGTACTTC. Protein sequence: CASSEGRSSYNEQYF.

This sequence joins TRBV5-4 and TRBJ2-3, with D perhaps TRBD2 (5 bases). Germline V gives CDR1 SGHNT, CDR2 YYREEE (reference sequence). The CDR3 runs 16 residues. The germline V and J ends were trimmed by 4 bases and 2 bases, with 17 bases remaining between them. The CDR3 spells CASSLGLHTTTDTQYF. CDR3 in DNA: TGTGCCAGCAGCCTAGGACTCCATACAACCACAGATACGCAGTATTTT.

The chain links TRBV11-2 to TRBJ2-3, with 8 bases matching TRBD2. With 5 bases clipped from V and 2 bases from J, the junction kept 3 bases outside the gene matches. This CDR3 comprises 14 residues. CDR1 SGHAT and CDR2 FQNNGV come from the germline V gene. CDR3 in DNA: TGTGCCAGCAGCCGCGGGGGGTTCACAGATACGCAGTATTTT. Protein product: CASSRGGFTDTQYF.